One T cell receptor (beta chain) is described in this entry. Naive CD8 cells lacked CD45RO, underwent positive selection for CCR7 and left out terminally differentiated effector memory CD45RA+ cells. This record comes from a study of shared clonotypes between healthy human individuals. Germline CDR1 MDHEN, CDR2 SYDVKM. This CDR3 region has 14 residues. The trim removed 6 bases at V and 7 bases at J, leaving 8 bases unmatched. The repertoire was sequenced with immunoSEQ multiplex PCR; TCRdb's copy has only in-frame clones and lacks some. This table holds hundreds of thousands of clones, 95% to 97% found once.

Sequenced sample: naive CD8+ T cells sorted from blood. The V gene is TRBV28, the J gene TRBJ2-1, with 8 bases aligning to TRBD2. This receptor was taken from a woman between 25 and 40 years old in good health. The CDR3 spells CASRSGLGGNEQFF. For the CDR3, the DNA is TGTGCCAGCAGGTCGGGACTAGGGGGAAATGAGCAGTTCTTC. Together with reference TRBV28 and TRBJ2-1, the CDR3 gives the full variable domain: DVKVTQSSRYLVKRTGEKVFLECVQDMDHENMFWYRQDPGLGLRLIYFSYDVKMKEKGDIPEGYSVSREKKERFSLILESASTNQTSMYLCASRSGLGGNEQFFGPGTRLTVL.